This TCR beta chain was sequenced for a study of post-analysis software for immune sequencing data (dated by TCRdb to between 2014 and 2017). Looking at the study overall: Recorded disease courses included relapsing-remitting, secondary progressive and progressive-relapsing multiple sclerosis, with some patients lacking subtype annotation. Patient repertoires were compared against roughly 12 previously published healthy control repertoires from donors aged roughly 6 to 26 years. A subset of samples was prepared in parallel using single-end sample barcoding, then pooled and co-amplified after Illumina adapter ligation.

The method was PCR. Instrument on record: Illumina HiSeq 2500. To reduce PCR and sequencing biases, unique molecular identifiers were incorporated into the TCR beta cDNA libraries. Every 1 to 10 million input T cells yielded approximately 500,000 cDNA molecules, meaning each molecule approximated one T cell. Patient libraries were prepared and sequenced with the same protocol used for the earlier healthy control dataset. Within a given batch, samples were prepared together, multiplexed and sequenced on the same HiSeq lane. The study's own analysis went as follows. MIGEC was used to process the raw barcoded reads, and molecular identifier groups with only a single read were discarded before consensus assembly and CDR3 extraction. Clonotype tables were post-analysed with VDJtools, normalizing diversity by down-sampling all datasets to the smallest sample size. To correct batch-related cross-sample contamination, repertoire overlap clustering matched CDR3 amino acid sequences but not nucleotide sequences. TCRdb took the public reads, trimmed them with fastp at Q25, ran MiXCR for clone calling and kept in-frame beta chains. CDR3 protein sequences are deduplicated, and each keeps its most common genes and DNA. TCRdb, rather than the study authors, made the V and J calls. The sample contains 740,000 or so distinct CDR3 sequences, roughly half of them found a single time. Around 4.5% of the sample lies in the top ten.

Notes on this clonotype: What this receptor recognizes is not known. Qualities for individual bases were not recorded, and no much larger clone is one base off.

TCR beta repertoires were profiled from peripheral blood of approximately 13 young patients with multiple sclerosis to demonstrate the VDJtools post-analysis software. Multiple sclerosis patients were children and adolescents aged about 6 to 17 years. CDR1 and CDR2 (MGHRA, YSYEKL) derive from the germline V gene. The CDR3, from cysteine to phenylalanine, totals 13 residues. The retained sequence is limited to the CDR3, 39 bases, with the frame set at the first base. The junction shows trimming of 2 bases on V and 13 bases on J, and the gene matches do not reach 8 bases of it. Overall results and qualifications from the work: Patients showed significantly higher frequencies than controls for several TRBV segments, among them TRBV5-6, TRBV5-1 and TRBV20-1. The control group was slightly older than the multiple sclerosis patient group. Multiple sclerosis patients had significantly lower normalized Chao1 diversity than controls, a result that suggests substantial peripheral T-cell clonal expansion. When samples were clustered directly using the F measure, samples prepared in the same batch co-clustered strongly, which prompted a batch-effect correction.

Material: blood. The rearranged segments are TRBV4-1 and TRBJ2-1; 7 bases in the middle match TRBD2. This clonotype was sampled from a girl aged 5-17 years with multiple sclerosis. The DNA is TGCGCCAGCAGCCAACTGTCGCGGGAGAAACAGTTCTTC. This codes for CASSQLSREKQFF.